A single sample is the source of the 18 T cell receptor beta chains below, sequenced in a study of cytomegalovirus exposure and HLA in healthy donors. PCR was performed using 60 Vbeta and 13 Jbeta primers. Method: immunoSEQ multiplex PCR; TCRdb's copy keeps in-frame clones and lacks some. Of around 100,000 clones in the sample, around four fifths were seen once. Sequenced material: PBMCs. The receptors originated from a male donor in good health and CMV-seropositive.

Here the CDR3 DNA reads TGTGCCTGGAGTCGAATGGACAGGGACAATCAGCCCCAGCATTTT. Amino acids: CAWSRMDRDNQPQHF. The rearrangement joins TRBV30 to TRBJ1-5, with TRBD1 matching over 8 bases. CDR1 is GTSNPN and CDR2 is SVGIG in the germline V gene (reference sequence). The ends lost 2 bases at V and 3 bases at J; junction bases unmatched: 6. This CDR3 comprises 15 residues. Variable domain in full (rest from reference TRBV30 and TRBJ1-5): SQTIHQWPATLVQPVGSPLSLECTVEGTSNPNLYWYRQAAGRGLQLLFYSVGIGQISSEVPQNLSASRPQDRQFILSSKKLLLSDSGFYLCAWSRMDRDNQPQHFGDGTRLSIL.

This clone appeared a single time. CDR3 bases: TGTGCCAGCAGTCCCCGGGACAAGGGGTTTTACGAGCAGTACTTC. Residues: CASSPRDKGFYEQYF. The chain couples TRBV28 to TRBJ2-7, with a weak D call TRBD1 (6 bases). V was shortened by 5 bases and J by 4 bases, with 18 bases between the two germline ends. This CDR3 is built from 15 residues. Germline V lookup: CDR1 MDHEN, CDR2 SYDVKM. Drawing the rest from reference TRBV28 and TRBJ2-7, the complete variable domain is DVKVTQSSRYLVKRTGEKVFLECVQDMDHENMFWYRQDPGLGLRLIYFSYDVKMKEKGDIPEGYSVSREKKERFSLILESASTNQTSMYLCASSPRDKGFYEQYFGPGTRLTVT.

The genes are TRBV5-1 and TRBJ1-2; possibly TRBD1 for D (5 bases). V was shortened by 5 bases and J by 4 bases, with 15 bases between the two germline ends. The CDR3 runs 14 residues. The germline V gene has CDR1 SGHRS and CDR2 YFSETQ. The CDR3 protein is CASSQGGESYGYTF. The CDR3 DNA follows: TGCGCCAGCAGTCAGGGAGGGGAAAGCTATGGCTACACCTTC.

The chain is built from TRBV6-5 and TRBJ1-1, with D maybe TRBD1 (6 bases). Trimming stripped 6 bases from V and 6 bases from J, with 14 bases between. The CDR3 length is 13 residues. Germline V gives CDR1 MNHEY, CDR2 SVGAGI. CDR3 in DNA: TGTGCCAGCAGGAGGGGGGGAGTCGCTGAAGCTTTCTTT. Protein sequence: CASRRGGVAEAFF.

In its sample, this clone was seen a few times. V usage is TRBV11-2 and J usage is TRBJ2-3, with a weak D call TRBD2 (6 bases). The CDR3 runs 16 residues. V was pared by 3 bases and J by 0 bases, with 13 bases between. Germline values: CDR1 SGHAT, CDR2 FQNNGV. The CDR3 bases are TGTGCCAGCAGCTTTGAGCCGGCGGGGAGCACAGATACGCAGTATTTT. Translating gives CASSFEPAGSTDTQYF.

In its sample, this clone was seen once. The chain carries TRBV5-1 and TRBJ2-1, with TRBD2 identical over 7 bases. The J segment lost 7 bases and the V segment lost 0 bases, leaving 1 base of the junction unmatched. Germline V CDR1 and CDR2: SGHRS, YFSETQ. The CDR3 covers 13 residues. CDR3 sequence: CASSLGAGNEQFF. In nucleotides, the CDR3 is TGCGCCAGCAGCTTGGGAGCGGGAAATGAGCAGTTCTTC.

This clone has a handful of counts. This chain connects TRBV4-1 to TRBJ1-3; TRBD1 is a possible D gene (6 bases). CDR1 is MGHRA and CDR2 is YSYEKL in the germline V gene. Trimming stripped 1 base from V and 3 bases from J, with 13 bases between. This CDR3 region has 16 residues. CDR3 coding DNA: TGCGCCAGCAGCCAAGGCGAGGGCAGGGGTGGAAACACCATATATTTT. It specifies CASSQGEGRGGNTIYF.

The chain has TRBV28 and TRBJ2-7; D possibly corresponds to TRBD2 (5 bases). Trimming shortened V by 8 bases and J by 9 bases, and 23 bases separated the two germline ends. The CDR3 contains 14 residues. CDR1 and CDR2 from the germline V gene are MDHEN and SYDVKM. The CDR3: CASGGPWVLHGQYF. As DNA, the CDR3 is TGTGCCAGCGGAGGACCGTGGGTCCTTCACGGGCAGTACTTC. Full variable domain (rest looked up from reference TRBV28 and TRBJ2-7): DVKVTQSSRYLVKRTGEKVFLECVQDMDHENMFWYRQDPGLGLRLIYFSYDVKMKEKGDIPEGYSVSREKKERFSLILESASTNQTSMYLCASGGPWVLHGQYFGPGTRLTVT.

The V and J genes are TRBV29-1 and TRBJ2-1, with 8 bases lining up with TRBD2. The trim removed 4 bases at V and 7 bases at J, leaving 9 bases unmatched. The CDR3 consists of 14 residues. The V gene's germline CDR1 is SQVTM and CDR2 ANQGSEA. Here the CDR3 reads CSVVEGGGQNEQFF. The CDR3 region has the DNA TGCAGCGTTGTCGAGGGCGGGGGGCAGAATGAGCAGTTCTTC.

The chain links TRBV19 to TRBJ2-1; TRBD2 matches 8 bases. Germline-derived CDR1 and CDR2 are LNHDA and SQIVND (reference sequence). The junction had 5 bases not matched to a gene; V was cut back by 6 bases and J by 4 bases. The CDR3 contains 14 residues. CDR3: CASSTSGKYNEQFF. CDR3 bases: TGTGCCAGTAGCACTAGCGGAAAATACAATGAGCAGTTCTTC. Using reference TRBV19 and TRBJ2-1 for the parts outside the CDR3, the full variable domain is DGGITQSPKYLFRKEGQNVTLSCEQNLNHDAMYWYRQDPGQGLRLIYYSQIVNDFQKGDIAEGYSVSREKKESFPLTVTSAQKNPTAFYLCASSTSGKYNEQFFGPGTRLTVL.

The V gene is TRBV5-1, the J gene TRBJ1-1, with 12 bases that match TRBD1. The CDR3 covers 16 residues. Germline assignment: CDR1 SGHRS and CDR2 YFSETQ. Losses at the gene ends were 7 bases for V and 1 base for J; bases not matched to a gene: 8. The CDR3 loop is CASGGTGGIQNTEAFF. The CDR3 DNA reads TGCGCCAGCGGAGGGACAGGGGGCATCCAGAACACTGAAGCTTTCTTT.

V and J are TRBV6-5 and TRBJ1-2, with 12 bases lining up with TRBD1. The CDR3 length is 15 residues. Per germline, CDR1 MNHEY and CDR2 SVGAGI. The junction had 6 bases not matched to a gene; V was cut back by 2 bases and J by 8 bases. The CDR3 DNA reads TGTGCCAGCAGTTACCCGGGACAGGGGGCTTTCGGCTACACCTTC. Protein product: CASSYPGQGAFGYTF.

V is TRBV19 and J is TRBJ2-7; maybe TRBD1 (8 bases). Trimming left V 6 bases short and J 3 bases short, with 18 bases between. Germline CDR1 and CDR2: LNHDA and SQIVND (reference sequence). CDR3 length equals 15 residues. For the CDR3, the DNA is TGTGCCAGTAGCATCGGACAGGGACTAATCTACGAGCAGTACTTC. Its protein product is CASSIGQGLIYEQYF.

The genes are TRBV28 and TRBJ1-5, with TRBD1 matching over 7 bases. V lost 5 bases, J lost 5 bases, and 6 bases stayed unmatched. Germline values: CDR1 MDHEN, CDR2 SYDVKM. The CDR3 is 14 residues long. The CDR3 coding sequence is TGTGCCAGCAGTCCGCAACAGGGGCATCAGCCCCAGCATTTT. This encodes CASSPQQGHQPQHF.

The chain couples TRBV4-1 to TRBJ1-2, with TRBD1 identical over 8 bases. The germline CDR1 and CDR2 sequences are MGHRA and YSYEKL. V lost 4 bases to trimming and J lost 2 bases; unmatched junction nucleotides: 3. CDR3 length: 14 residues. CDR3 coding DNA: TGCGCCAGCAGCCCGACAGGGGACAACTATGGCTACACCTTC. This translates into CASSPTGDNYGYTF.

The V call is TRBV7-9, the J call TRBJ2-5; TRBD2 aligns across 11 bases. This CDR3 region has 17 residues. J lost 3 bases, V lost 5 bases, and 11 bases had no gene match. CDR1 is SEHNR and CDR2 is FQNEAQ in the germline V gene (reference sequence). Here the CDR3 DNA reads TGTGCCAGCAGCATATTAGCGGGGGGGTACGGAAAAGAGACCCAGTACTTC. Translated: CASSILAGGYGKETQYF.

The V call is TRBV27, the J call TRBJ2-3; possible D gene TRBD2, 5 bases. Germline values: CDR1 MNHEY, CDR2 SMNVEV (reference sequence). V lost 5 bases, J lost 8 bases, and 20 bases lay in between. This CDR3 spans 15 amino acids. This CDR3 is CASSPYLTRGGTQYF. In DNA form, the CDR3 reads TGTGCCAGCAGTCCCTACCTAACTAGAGGCGGTACGCAGTATTTT.

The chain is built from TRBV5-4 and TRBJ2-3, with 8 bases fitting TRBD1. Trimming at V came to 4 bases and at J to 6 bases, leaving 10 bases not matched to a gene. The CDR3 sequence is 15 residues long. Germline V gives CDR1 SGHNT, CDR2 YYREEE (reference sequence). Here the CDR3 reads CASSRTGSSFDTQYF. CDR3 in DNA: TGTGCCAGCAGCAGGACAGGGAGTTCCTTCGATACGCAGTATTTT.